The 11 T cell receptor beta chains below all came from one sample that was sequenced in a study of T-cell reconstitution after alpha-beta-depleted transplantation in children. Preparing the TCRbeta library involved the use of unique molecular identifiers. TCRdb re-analysed the PCR reads in MiXCR, keeping a single row per CDR3 protein. The sample includes some 180,000 distinct CDR3 sequences, 6.6% seen only once; the top ten take just over 5.5%. The sequencing here drew on PBMCs, taken before TCRalphabeta/CD19-depleted stem cell transplant. These receptors were taken from a boy between 2 and 10 years old with acute lymphoblastic leukemia, due to receive a stem cell transplant.

There are a few counts of this clonotype. This chain links TRBV7-2 with TRBJ2-1, with 13 nucleotides matching TRBD2. The CDR3 loop spans 17 amino acids. Germline trimming cut 5 bases from V and 4 bases from J; bases unmatched to any gene: 8. Looked up from germline, CDR1 is SGHTA and CDR2 is FQGNSA. The CDR3 loop is CASSQQGLAGPYNEQFF. CDR3 in DNA: TGTGCCAGCAGCCAACAGGGACTAGCGGGGCCATACAATGAGCAGTTCTTC.

This clonotype showed up many times. The chain joins TRBV29-1 to TRBJ2-2, with TRBD2 as a possible D gene (5 bases). Per the germline V gene, CDR1 is SQVTM and CDR2 is ANQGSEA. The CDR3 has 13 amino acids. V shed 3 bases and J shed 3 bases, with 8 bases lying between them. This CDR3 reads CSVEDFYTGELFF. In DNA form, the CDR3 reads TGCAGCGTTGAGGACTTTTACACCGGGGAGCTGTTTTTT.

This clonotype was counted only a few times. The V call is TRBV18, the J call TRBJ2-2; D is ambiguous. V lost 4 bases and J 1 base, leaving 13 bases between the germline ends. Germline CDR1 and CDR2: KGHSH and LQKENI. There are 16 residues in the CDR3. CDR3 amino acids: CASSLHVPGNTGELFF. The CDR3 bases are TGTGCCAGCTCACTCCACGTGCCCGGGAACACCGGGGAGCTGTTTTTT.

This clonotype was counted at least ten times. The gene calls are TRBV6-2 or TRBV6-3 and TRBJ1-4, with D perhaps TRBD1 (5 bases). Germline CDR1 MNHEY, CDR2 SVGEGT. The V and J ends lost 7 bases and 10 bases respectively, with 16 bases between them. This CDR3 comprises 13 residues. The CDR3 is CASTRQGALKLFF. CDR3 DNA sequence: TGTGCCAGCACCCGTCAAGGGGCTCTAAAACTGTTTTTT.

This clonotype was observed many times. This chain links TRBV28 with TRBJ2-5; 10 nucleotides agree with TRBD1. The ends lost 7 bases at V and 2 bases at J; junction bases unmatched: 10. Germline values: CDR1 MDHEN, CDR2 SYDVKM. The length of the CDR3 is 16 residues. The chain's CDR3 is CASTFGQGERQETQYF. In DNA, the CDR3 is TGTGCCAGCACTTTCGGACAGGGGGAACGTCAAGAGACCCAGTACTTC.

This sequence joins TRBV24-1 and TRBJ2-2, with 7 bases matching TRBD1. This CDR3 region has 14 residues. Germline CDR1 is KGHDR and CDR2 is SFDVKD. With 1 base clipped from V and 9 bases from J, the junction kept 4 bases outside the gene matches. CDR3 sequence (DNA): TGTGCCACCAGTGATTTACAGGGGAACCGGGAGCTGTTTTTT. Its protein is CATSDLQGNRELFF.

The sample holds many counts of this clonotype. This chain connects TRBV28 to TRBJ2-3, with D hard to call. This CDR3 spans 15 amino acids. CDR1 is MDHEN and CDR2 is SYDVKM in the germline V gene. V lost 3 bases to trimming and J lost 2 bases, with 12 bases between them. The CDR3 reads CASSLAPDHTDTQYF. CDR3 sequence (DNA): TGTGCCAGCAGTTTGGCTCCAGACCACACAGATACGCAGTATTTT.

The chain links TRBV20-1 to TRBJ2-4; TRBD2 is a possible D gene (6 bases). The CDR3 is made up of 16 amino acids. The germline CDR1 and CDR2 sequences are DFQATT and SNEGSKA (reference sequence). Trimming removed 3 bases from V and 1 base from J, with 16 bases in between. The CDR3 coding sequence is TGCAGTGCTAGTCCCACGGTGGGACTGGCCAAAAACATTCAGTACTTC. Translating it yields CSASPTVGLAKNIQYF.

A few counts support this clonotype. CDR3 residues: CASSYSEGVRGTDTQYF. In DNA form, the CDR3 reads TGTGCCAGCAGTTACTCTGAGGGGGTTCGGGGCACAGATACGCAGTATTTT. The chain uses TRBV28 and TRBJ2-3; a possible D gene is TRBD1 (6 bases). The V and J ends lost 4 bases and 1 base respectively, with 18 bases between them. Germline V CDR1 and CDR2: MDHEN, SYDVKM. The CDR3 is made up of 17 amino acids.

This clonotype was found many times. The chain couples TRBV7-9 to TRBJ2-1; 7 bases line up with TRBD1. The V segment lost 5 bases and the J segment 7 bases; nucleotides outside the gene matches: 8. Germline V gives CDR1 SEHNR, CDR2 FQNEAQ (reference sequence). This CDR3 comprises 14 residues. The CDR3 region is CASSPDRVVNEQFF. The CDR3 nucleotides are TGTGCCAGCAGCCCAGACAGGGTTGTTAATGAGCAGTTCTTC.

This clonotype has a count of ten or more. The chain uses TRBV5-1 and TRBJ1-1; 9 bases align to TRBD1. The V and J ends lost 0 bases and 1 base, in that order; junction bases with no gene match: 7. CDR1 SGHRS and CDR2 YFSETQ come from the germline V gene. The CDR3 spans 17 residues. DNA for the CDR3: TGCGCCAGCAGCTTGGGAGGGACAGGGTTCGGGAACACTGAAGCTTTCTTT. This sequence encodes CASSLGGTGFGNTEAFF.